This is a list of T cell receptor beta chains from one sample in a study of OX40 agonist ivuxolimab in advanced cancers. The repertoire was sequenced with immunoSEQ multiplex PCR; TCRdb's copy has only in-frame clones and lacks some. Among 50,000 to 75,000 clones listed, around nine tenths were seen once. The starting material was CD4+ or CD8+ T cells sorted from blood, obtained in a trial of the OX40 agonist ivuxolimab. The receptors were sampled from an adult with an advanced solid tumor such as melanoma, head and neck, liver or kidney cancer. Each CDR3 is given without its conserved first and last residue. D genes are given only for firm matches.

>TRBJ1-5|TRBV6-1|TRBD1
ASLPQGGSNQPQH
>TRBJ2-3|TRBV7-6|TRBD2
ASSLSSGRTDTQY
>TRBJ2-4|TRBV19|.
ASNNGRMLAKNIQY
>TRBJ1-3|TRBV11-2|TRBD1
ASSLDVRGLSEASGNTIY
>TRBJ1-1|TRBV5-5|.
ASSLLSGRNTEAF
>TRBJ2-2|TRBV6-1|.
ASSGQLQGTGELF
>TRBJ1-1|TRBV30|.
AWSVISLTPLEAF
>TRBJ1-1|TRBV6-1|.
ASSLVVTTEAF
>TRBJ2-7|TRBV6-1|TRBD2
ASSGLAGGYEQY
>TRBJ2-7|TRBV6-5|TRBD1
ASRTGTGPVEQY
>TRBJ2-3|TRBV29-1|.
SVEGGIRWGYTDTQY
>TRBJ2-1|TRBV11-2|TRBD1
ASSLVWGTGEYNEQF
>TRBJ2-7|TRBV5-1|TRBD2
ASRLAGGLRTYEQY
>TRBJ1-3|TRBV19|.
ASTTGTGDTIY
>TRBJ1-1|TRBV7-9|.
ASSLADGGDTEAF
>TRBJ1-3|TRBV2|.
ASTAMAGNTIY
>TRBJ1-5|TRBV27|.
ASSLYTGLNQPQH
>TRBJ2-2|TRBV7-7|TRBD2
ASGAGGPGELF
>TRBJ2-7|TRBV7-2|TRBD1
ASSRQGGNYEQY